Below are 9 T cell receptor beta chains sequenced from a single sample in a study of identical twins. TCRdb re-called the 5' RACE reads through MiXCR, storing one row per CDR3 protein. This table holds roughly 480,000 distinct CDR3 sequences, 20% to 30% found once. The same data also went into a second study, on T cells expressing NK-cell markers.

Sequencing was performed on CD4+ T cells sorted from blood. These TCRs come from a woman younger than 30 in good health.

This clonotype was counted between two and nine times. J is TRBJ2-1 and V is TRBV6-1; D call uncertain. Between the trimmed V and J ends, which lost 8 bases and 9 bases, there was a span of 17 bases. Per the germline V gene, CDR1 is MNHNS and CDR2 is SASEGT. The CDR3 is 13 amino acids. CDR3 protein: CASCTPPYSEQFF. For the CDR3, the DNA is TGTGCCAGCTGTACCCCGCCCTACTCTGAGCAGTTCTTC.

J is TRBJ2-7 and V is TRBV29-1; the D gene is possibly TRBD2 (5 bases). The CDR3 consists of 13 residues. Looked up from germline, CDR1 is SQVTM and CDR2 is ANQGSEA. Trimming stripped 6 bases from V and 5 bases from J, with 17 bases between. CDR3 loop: CSVAMGVSDEQYF. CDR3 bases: TGCAGCGTGGCAATGGGAGTATCTGACGAGCAGTACTTC.

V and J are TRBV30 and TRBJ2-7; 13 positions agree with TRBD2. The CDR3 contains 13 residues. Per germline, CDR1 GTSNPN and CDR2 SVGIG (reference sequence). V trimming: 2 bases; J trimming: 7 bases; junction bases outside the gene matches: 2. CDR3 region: CAWSKGLAGEQYF. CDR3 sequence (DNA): TGTGCCTGGAGTAAGGGACTAGCGGGGGAGCAGTACTTC.

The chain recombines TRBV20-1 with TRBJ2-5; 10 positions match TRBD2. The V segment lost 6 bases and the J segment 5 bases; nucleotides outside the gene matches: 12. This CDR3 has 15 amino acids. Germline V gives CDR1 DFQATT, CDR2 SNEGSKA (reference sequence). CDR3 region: CSAPRSGGPGETQYF. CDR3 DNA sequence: TGCAGTGCCCCCCGTAGCGGGGGGCCGGGGGAGACCCAGTACTTC.

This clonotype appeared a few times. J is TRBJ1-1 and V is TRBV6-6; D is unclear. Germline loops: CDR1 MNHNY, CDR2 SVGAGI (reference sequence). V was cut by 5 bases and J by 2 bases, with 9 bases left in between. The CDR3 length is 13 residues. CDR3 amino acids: CASSPQSNTEAFF. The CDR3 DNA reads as TGTGCCAGCAGTCCCCAGAGTAACACTGAAGCTTTCTTT.

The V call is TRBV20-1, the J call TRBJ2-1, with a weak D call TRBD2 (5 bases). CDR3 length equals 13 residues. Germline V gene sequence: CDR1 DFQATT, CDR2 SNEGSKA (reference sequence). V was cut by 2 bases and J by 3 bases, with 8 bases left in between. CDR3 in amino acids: CSARRGFYNEQFF. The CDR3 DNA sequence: TGCAGTGCTAGACGGGGATTCTACAATGAGCAGTTCTTC.

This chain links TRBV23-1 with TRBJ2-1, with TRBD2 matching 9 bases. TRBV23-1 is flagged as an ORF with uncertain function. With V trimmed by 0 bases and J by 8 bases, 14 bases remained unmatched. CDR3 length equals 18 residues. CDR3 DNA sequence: TGCGCCAGCAGTCAATCGTTGGTAGCGGGAGTTCGACTCGATGAGCAGTTCTTC. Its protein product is CASSQSLVAGVRLDEQFF.

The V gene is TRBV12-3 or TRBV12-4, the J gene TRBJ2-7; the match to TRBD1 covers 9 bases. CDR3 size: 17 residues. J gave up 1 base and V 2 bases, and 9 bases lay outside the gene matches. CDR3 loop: CASSLIRTGDVSYEQYF. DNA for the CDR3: TGTGCCAGCAGTTTAATACGGACAGGGGACGTATCCTACGAGCAGTACTTC.

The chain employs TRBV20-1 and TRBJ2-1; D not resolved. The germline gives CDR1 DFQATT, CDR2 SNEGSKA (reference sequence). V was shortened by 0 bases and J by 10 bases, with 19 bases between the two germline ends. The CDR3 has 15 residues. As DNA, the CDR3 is TGCAGTGCTAGAGACAACGCGAAAACGGCCGGGGAGCAGTTCTTC. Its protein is CSARDNAKTAGEQFF.